Given below is one T cell receptor beta chain in context. This clonotype was seen a few times. The target of this receptor is not known. Base qualities are not provided; no much larger clone lies one nucleotide away. Relative to germline, V is missing 3 bases and J is missing 7 bases, with 11 bases of the junction outside any gene match. The germline V gene specifies SQVTM as CDR1 and ANQGSEA as CDR2. From the cysteine up to the phenylalanine, the CDR3 has a length of 14 residues. Only CDR3 DNA is held: 42 bases, read in frame from base 1. The sample originates from a study of blood T cells in healthy people across ages (dated by TCRdb to 2013 to 2016). Notes on the research overall: Template switching captured roughly one uniquely barcoded TCR beta cDNA molecule per two T cells in model experiments. The study measured age-related changes in TCR beta repertoire diversity using deep sequencing normalized with unique cDNA molecular identifiers. Four age groups were formed from the donors: young (average 16 years), middle-aged (approximately 41), aged (roughly 58) and long-lived (less than 85). To avoid experimental bias, donors of different ages were distributed randomly across sequencing lanes. Using the same blood draw, the study looked at two additional independent replicas of 1 million unique cDNA reads for two donors, one aged 18 to 29 and the other aged 80 or older.

Systemically healthy Caucasian individuals from Russia, over 30 in total and aged roughly 6 to 100 years, were included as donors. Each donor gave around 9.5 milliliters of peripheral blood, collected into EDTA-treated Vacutainer tubes. PBMCs were isolated by Ficoll-Paque density-gradient centrifugation, with at least 6 million obtained per sample. Trizol reagent was used to extract total RNA from PBMCs, with at least 6 micrograms per sample. The percentages of naive CD45RAhigh/CD27high T cells were determined by flow cytometry on a PBMC aliquot from every donor. To prepare the library, 5' RACE was applied. The sequencing machine was an Illumina HiSeq 2500. The second PCR ran for roughly 7 to 11 cycles and used a J-beta primer mix along with a sample-barcoded 5' primer. A unique molecular identifier was introduced onto each TCR beta cDNA molecule by a template-switch 5' adaptor carrying 12 random nucleotides. At least 3 million CDR3-containing paired-end reads were obtained from each sample. All of the RNA was converted into first-strand cDNA using the Mint cDNA synthesis kit, with a TRBC-specific oligonucleotide serving as the primer. All cDNA was treated with uracil-DNA glycosylase and then went through a first 18-cycle PCR with the universal primers M1SS and BC2_uni_R. On the authors' methods: For normalization, 1 million high-quality reads were randomly selected from each sample, with every read carrying a distinct molecular identifier. Reads sharing molecular identifiers were discarded rather than binned into consensus sequences. CDR3 identification, clonotype clustering and error correction used MiTCR with a Q25 quality threshold and the strictest error-elimination algorithm. A nonparametric unseen species model using Euler transformation provided a lower-bound estimate of total TCR beta diversity. The public sequencing data were trimmed at Q25 with fastp and processed into clonotypes with MiXCR by TCRdb, which kept only in-frame beta chains. When rows share a CDR3 protein, they turn into one entry using the most common DNA and genes. TCRdb, not the original authors, processed these V and J calls. The sample data list 700,000 or so distinct CDR3 sequences, and approximately 22% of these were observed just once. The top ten clones comprise around 22% of the sample.

Beyond this particular receptor, the publication reports: Since profiling was done on bulk unsorted PBMCs, naive and antigen-experienced compartments could not be conclusively compared. Compared with the aged group, the long-lived group had more naive CD4+ T cells, fewer expanded clones and increased TCR diversity, a pattern suggesting age selection. Total diversity estimates from one million sequenced T cells were considered lower bounds and underestimates. Observed TCR beta diversity per million T cells fell roughly linearly with age, and a significant reduction was already apparent by age roughly 41. There was a strong correlation between observed TCR beta diversity and the percentage of naive T cells measured by flow cytometry. The CMV infection status of donors was not known, potentially confounding age-related changes in expanded clonotypes.

This TCR derives from a man aged 65 to 79 in good health. Sequencing used blood. The sequence links TRBV29-1 to TRBJ2-5; TRBD2 aligns with 7 central bases. At the DNA level, the sequence is TGCAGCGTTGAGGGACTCCAGTGGGGGGGGACCCAGTACTTC. Protein translation: CSVEGLQWGGTQYF.